This T cell receptor (beta chain) was observed in a study of T cell responses to AZD1222 COVID-19 vaccine. Study-wide findings and caveats: Vaccine-associated CD4 TCRs spanned spike, dominant at 160-218 and 743-854.

Remarks on this clone: Its antigen remains unknown.

The CDR3 loop spans 14 amino acids. Trimming cost V 4 bases and J 6 bases; bases outside gene matches: 1. Germline CDR1 is LGHDT and CDR2 is YNNKEL (reference sequence). Libraries were prepared by immunoSEQ multiplex PCR; TCRdb keeps only in-frame clonotypes and omits some of them. This sample has roughly 120,000 clones, with approximately 85% found just once. The material sequenced was peripheral blood, taken on day 0 of MenACWY control vaccination. The rearrangement uses TRBV3-1 (or the pseudogene TRBV3-2) and TRBJ2-2; 11 bases match TRBD2. This clonotype was sampled from an adult in good health. The CDR3 DNA reads as TGTGCCAGCAGCCCGGGACTAGCGGCCGGGGAGCTGTTTTTT. Encoded protein: CASSPGLAAGELFF.